These T cell receptor beta chains were read from a single sample in a study of blood T cell repertoires in COVID-19. Sequencing was performed with immunoSEQ multiplex PCR; in TCRdb, only in-frame clones are kept and a portion is missing. Here the sample spans about 150,000 clones, roughly 85% being singletons. The sample comprised PBMCs or T cells enriched from blood (not recorded which). The source is a woman aged 70-85 years in a cohort exposed to, infected with or recovered from COVID-19 (not recorded which). CDR3s include the opening cysteine and the closing phenylalanine or tryptophan. A D gene is named only where the DNA matches it firmly. The size field is filled for only some rows; it gives once, few, many or a size class.

D	J	size	V	CDR3	DNA
TRBD1	TRBJ1-2	NA	TRBV28	CASSPGTGSYGYTF	TGTGCCAGCAGTCCCGGGACAGGGTCATATGGCTACACCTTC
NA	TRBJ1-1	NA	TRBV19	CASSILTGLNTEAFF	TGTGCCAGTAGTATTCTGACAGGCTTGAACACTGAAGCTTTCTTT
NA	TRBJ2-3	NA	TRBV7-8	CASSLNIGARGDTQYF	TGTGCCAGCAGCTTAAACATTGGGGCAAGAGGAGATACGCAGTATTTT
TRBD1	TRBJ2-7	NA	TRBV29-1	CSVSGTATYEQYF	TGCAGCGTTTCCGGGACAGCAACCTACGAGCAGTACTTC
NA	TRBJ2-6	NA	TRBV3-1/TRBV3-2	CASSLVFSGANVLTF	TGTGCCAGCAGCTTAGTCTTCTCTGGGGCCAACGTCCTGACTTTC
TRBD1	TRBJ2-7	NA	TRBV5-4	CASSVRGRYEQYF	TGTGCCAGCAGCGTGAGGGGGCGCTACGAGCAGTACTTC
TRBD2	TRBJ2-7	NA	TRBV5-4	CASSPGTSGSDFYEQYF	TGTGCCAGCAGCCCCGGGACTAGCGGGAGCGATTTCTACGAGCAGTACTTC
TRBD1	TRBJ1-2	NA	TRBV28	CAIQGVGYGYTF	TGTGCCATCCAGGGGGTAGGCTATGGCTACACCTTC
TRBD1	TRBJ2-4	once	TRBV30	CASGTGGPRGIQYF	TGTGCCAGCGGGACAGGGGGTCCTCGGGGCATTCAGTACTTC
NA	TRBJ2-3	NA	TRBV24-1	CATEGDTQYF	TGTGCCACCGAGGGAGATACGCAGTATTTT
TRBD1	TRBJ2-7	NA	TRBV5-5	CASSWGQTISIFYEQYF	TGTGCCAGCAGCTGGGGACAGACGATCTCGATTTTCTACGAGCAGTACTTC
NA	TRBJ2-7	NA	TRBV28	CASSRYEQYF	TGTGCCAGCAGTCGGTACGAGCAGTACTTC
NA	TRBJ1-4	NA	TRBV7-9	CASSFSSEKLFF	TGTGCCAGCAGCTTTTCTTCTGAAAAACTGTTTTTT
TRBD2	TRBJ2-1	NA	TRBV7-9	CASSSPGLAGNEQFF	TGTGCCAGCAGCTCCCCCGGGCTAGCGGGGAATGAGCAGTTCTTC
NA	TRBJ2-3	NA	TRBV2	CASDWGHGTDTQYF	TGTGCCAGCGATTGGGGGCACGGCACAGATACGCAGTATTTT
TRBD1	TRBJ1-2	NA	TRBV5-1	CASSGSWDSLNGYTF	TGCGCCAGCAGCGGAAGCTGGGACAGCTTAAATGGCTACACCTTC
TRBD1	TRBJ2-5	few	TRBV29-1	CSAEQGSGETQYF	TGCAGCGCCGAACAGGGGTCGGGAGAGACCCAGTACTTC
NA	TRBJ1-1	NA	TRBV11-3	CASSPRQDWSTEAFF	TGTGCCAGCAGCCCCCGACAGGACTGGAGCACTGAAGCTTTCTTT
TRBD1	TRBJ1-5	NA	TRBV18	CASSPPGQSNQPQHF	TGTGCCAGCTCACCACCGGGACAGAGCAATCAGCCCCAGCATTTT
NA	TRBJ1-6	once	TRBV3-1/TRBV3-2	CASSQSRGYNSPLHF	TGTGCCAGCAGCCAATCCAGGGGCTATAATTCACCCCTCCACTTT
TRBD1	TRBJ2-2	NA	TRBV5-4	CASSLVSAGQGTGELFF	TGTGCCAGCAGCTTGGTATCGGCGGGACAGGGCACCGGGGAGCTGTTTTTT
NA	TRBJ1-5	NA	TRBV6-1	CASSEPRPGNQPQHF	TGTGCCAGCAGTGAACCCCGCCCAGGGAATCAGCCCCAGCATTTT
TRBD2	TRBJ2-1	NA	TRBV5-1	CASSSTSVSNEQFF	TGCGCCAGCAGCTCCACTAGCGTGAGCAATGAGCAGTTCTTC
NA	TRBJ2-6	NA	TRBV4-2	CASSQSTGTGANVLTF	TGTGCCAGCAGCCAATCCACAGGTACTGGGGCCAACGTCCTGACTTTC
NA	TRBJ1-3	once	TRBV6-1	CASSEARSLGGTTGNTIYF	TGTGCCAGCAGTGAAGCGCGTAGTTTGGGGGGAACGACTGGAAACACCATATATTTT
TRBD2	TRBJ2-1	NA	TRBV18	CASSPGAGKTSGMPYNEQFF	TGTGCCAGCTCACCAGGGGCAGGGAAGACTAGCGGGATGCCCTACAATGAGCAGTTCTTC
NA	TRBJ1-5	once	TRBV5-6	CASSYRASGAQPQHF	TGTGCCAGCAGCTACCGGGCCTCAGGGGCTCAGCCCCAGCATTTT
NA	TRBJ1-6	few	TRBV27	CASSWAGRNSPLHF	TGTGCCAGCAGTTGGGCAGGCCGTAATTCACCCCTCCACTTT
TRBD1	TRBJ2-2	NA	TRBV18	CASSRGTANTGELFF	TGTGCCAGCTCACGGGGGACAGCCAACACCGGGGAGCTGTTTTTT
TRBD2	TRBJ2-1	NA	TRBV10-3	CAISLQGLAGVDEQFF	TGTGCCATCAGTCTACAAGGACTAGCGGGAGTAGACGAGCAGTTCTTC
NA	TRBJ1-6	NA	TRBV11-2	CASSLGSGQVYNSPLHF	TGTGCCAGCAGCTTAGGATCAGGACAAGTTTATAATTCACCCCTCCACTTT
NA	TRBJ1-5	NA	TRBV2	CASRGGRRDQPQHF	TGTGCCAGCAGGGGGGGGCGACGGGATCAGCCCCAGCATTTT
NA	TRBJ2-3	NA	TRBV11-3	CASSASSVVFTDTQYF	TGTGCCAGCAGCGCTTCATCAGTCGTATTCACAGATACGCAGTATTTT